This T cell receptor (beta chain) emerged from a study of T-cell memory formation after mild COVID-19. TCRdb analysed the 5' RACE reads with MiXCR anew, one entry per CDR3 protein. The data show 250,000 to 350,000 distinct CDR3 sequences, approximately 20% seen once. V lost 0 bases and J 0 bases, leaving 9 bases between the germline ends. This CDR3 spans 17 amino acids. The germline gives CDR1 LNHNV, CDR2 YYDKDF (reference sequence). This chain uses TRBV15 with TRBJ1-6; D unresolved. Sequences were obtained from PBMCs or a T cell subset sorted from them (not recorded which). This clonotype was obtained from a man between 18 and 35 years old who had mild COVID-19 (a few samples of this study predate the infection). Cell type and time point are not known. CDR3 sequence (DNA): TGTGCCACCAGCAGAGATCGGGCAGACTCCTATAATTCACCCCTCCACTTT. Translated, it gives CATSRDRADSYNSPLHF.